The entry below gives a single T cell receptor (beta chain) sequence along with its context. Its antigen is as yet unknown. The CDR3 is made up of 15 amino acids. Germline CDR1 reads SGHAT; CDR2 reads FQNNGV. V lost 0 bases and J lost 6; bases outside the gene matches: 4. Sequencing used immunoSEQ multiplex PCR; TCRdb keeps in-frame clones, though not all of them. Of 70,000 to 90,000 clones listed, about 78% were seen once; the top ten hold roughly 22%. This sample is part of a study of radiotherapy plus CTLA-4 blockade in lung cancer. Study-wide points: Radiotherapy plus ipilimumab was followed by expansion in blood of tumor-derived TCR clones. The authors reported that early blood T cell clone dynamics, with interferon-beta, best predicted response.

Sequencing was performed on peripheral blood, taken from a patient treated with radiotherapy plus ipilimumab. The receptor's source is a human donor with non-small cell lung cancer whose response to radiotherapy plus ipilimumab could not be evaluated. Some clones in this sample may be carry-over from other donors' samples. This sequence joins TRBV11-2 and TRBJ2-1; 8 positions match TRBD2. The DNA for the CDR3 is TGTGCCAGCAGCTTAGAAGCGGGGGCCTCCAATGAGCAGTTCTTC. Translation gives CASSLEAGASNEQFF. Variable domain in full (rest from reference TRBV11-2 and TRBJ2-1): EAGVAQSPRYKIIEKRQSVAFWCNPISGHATLYWYQQILGQGPKLLIQFQNNGVVDDSQLPKDRFSAERLKGVDSTLKIQPAKLEDSAVYLCASSLEAGASNEQFFGPGTRLTVL.